These 22 T cell receptor beta chains came from one sample sequenced in a study of cytomegalovirus exposure and HLA in healthy donors. Generated by immunoSEQ multiplex PCR, the TCRdb table keeps only in-frame clones and is missing some. The table has under 150,000 clones, 85% to 90% seen once; the top ten hold around 6%. The material sequenced was PBMCs. The receptors were sampled from a woman between 18 and 29 years old in good health and CMV-seropositive.

Concerning this clone: One end of the junction is discordant with germline, which a read error may explain. The rearrangement links TRBV7-7 to TRBJ2-7; 10 nucleotides align to TRBD2. Germline assignment: CDR1 SSHAT and CDR2 FNYEAQ (reference sequence). There are 17 residues in the CDR3. The CDR3, as DNA: TGTGCTAGCAGCTTAGTAGTGACTAGCGGGTCCTCCTACGAGCAGTACTTC. Residues: CASSLVVTSGSSYEQYF. The full variable domain, in which reference TRBV7-7 and TRBJ2-7 provide the parts outside the CDR3, is GAGVSQSPRYKVTKRGQDVTLRCDPISSHATLYWYQQALGQGPEFLTYFNYEAQPDKSGLPSDRFSAERPEGSISTLTIQRTEQRDSAMYRCASSLVVTSGSSYEQYFGPGTRLTVT.

The count of this clone is one. The chain is built from TRBV25-1 and TRBJ1-3; 8 positions match TRBD1. V dropped 3 bases and J dropped 5; count of bases not matched to a gene: 3. The CDR3 totals 14 residues. Germline V lookup: CDR1 MGHDK, CDR2 SYGVNS. This CDR3 is CASSDTGGRNTIYF. The CDR3 nucleotides read TGTGCCAGCAGTGACACAGGGGGTAGAAACACCATATATTTT.

The chain couples TRBV28 to TRBJ1-1, with 7 positions matching TRBD1. Germline V gene lookup returns CDR1 MDHEN and CDR2 SYDVKM. V lost 5 bases, J lost 0 bases, and 12 bases stayed unmatched. The CDR3 runs 17 residues. The DNA for the CDR3 is TGTGCCAGCAGTCCGTTACAGGGGTCTTCGATGAACACTGAAGCTTTCTTT. This encodes CASSPLQGSSMNTEAFF.

This rearrangement joins TRBV5-1 to TRBJ2-3, with TRBD2 matching over 12 bases. Unmatched junction bases numbered 8, after V lost 4 bases and J lost 2 bases. The CDR3 loop spans 17 amino acids. The germline gives CDR1 SGHRS, CDR2 YFSETQ. CDR3 sequence (DNA): TGCGCCAGCAGCCTGACTACTAGCGGGGGGATCACAGATACGCAGTATTTT. Translating it yields CASSLTTSGGITDTQYF.

The chain joins TRBV7-6 to TRBJ2-7; possibly TRBD2 for D (6 bases). Germline loops: CDR1 SGHVS, CDR2 FNYEAQ. This CDR3 spans 13 amino acids. Trimming left V 1 base short and J 4 bases short, with 8 bases between. This CDR3 reads CASSLGRGYEQYF. In DNA form, the CDR3 reads TGTGCCAGCAGCTTAGGGAGGGGATACGAGCAGTACTTC.

Only one count was recorded for this clone. Here the CDR3 reads CASSVARTGVAYEQYF. Written as DNA, the CDR3 is TGTGCCAGCAGCGTAGCCCGGACAGGGGTTGCCTACGAGCAGTACTTC. V and J are TRBV9 and TRBJ2-7; 9 nucleotides agree with TRBD1. After removal of 0 bases from V and 2 bases from J, the junction contained 6 bases not matched to a gene. The CDR3 extends over 16 amino acids. CDR1 is SGDLS and CDR2 is YYNGEE in the germline V gene. The whole variable domain, remainder taken from reference TRBV9 and TRBJ2-7, is DSGVTQTPKHLITATGQRVTLRCSPRSGDLSVYWYQQSLDQGLQFLIQYYNGEERAKGNILERFSAQQFPDLHSELNLSSLELGDSALYFCASSVARTGVAYEQYFGPGTRLTVT.

J is TRBJ1-2 and V is TRBV5-1; tentative D call: TRBD1 (5 bases). Trimming removed 2 bases at V and 2 bases at J, with 10 bases between. The CDR3 has 14 residues. CDR1 and CDR2 (germline): SGHRS, YFSETQ. The CDR3 DNA sequence: TGCGCCAGCAGCTTACAGGCAGACAACTATGGCTACACCTTC. Its protein is CASSLQADNYGYTF.

This sequence joins TRBV2 and TRBJ1-5; D is perhaps TRBD1 (5 bases). The CDR3 contains 12 residues. V lost 8 bases to trimming and J lost 2 bases, with 7 bases between them. Germline assignment: CDR1 SNHLY and CDR2 FYNNEI. The CDR3 region has the DNA TGTGCCAGCTCGGGGGGCAATCAGCCCCAGCATTTT. It yields the protein CASSGGNQPQHF. The full variable domain, its missing parts supplied by reference TRBV2 and TRBJ1-5, is EPEVTQTPSHQVTQMGQEVILRCVPISNHLYFYWYRQILGQKVEFLVSFYNNEISEKSEIFDDQFSVERPDGSNFTLKIRSTKLEDSAMYFCASSGGNQPQHFGDGTRLSIL.

The chain recombines TRBV4-1 with TRBJ1-3, with 8 nucleotides matching TRBD1. The CDR3 loop spans 19 amino acids. Trimming took 0 bases from V and 4 from J; bases not matched to a gene: 14. Germline values: CDR1 MGHRA, CDR2 YSYEKL. CDR3 coding DNA: TGCGCCAGCAGCCAAGATTGGGAGGACAGGGTAGGGTTAGGAAACACCATATATTTT. It codes for CASSQDWEDRVGLGNTIYF.

The J gene is TRBJ2-1, the V gene TRBV7-6, with TRBD2 identical over 10 bases. The CDR3 totals 18 residues. Germline loops: CDR1 SGHVS, CDR2 FNYEAQ. Unmatched junction bases numbered 12, after V lost 0 bases and J lost 7 bases. This chain's CDR3 is CASSLAPNSGGATNEQFF. Here the CDR3 DNA reads TGTGCCAGCAGCTTAGCGCCAAACAGCGGGGGGGCCACGAATGAGCAGTTCTTC.

This clone came up a few times. The CDR3 nucleotides read TGTGCCAGCAGCCAGGGGTTTTACGAGCAGTACTTC. Its translation: CASSQGFYEQYF. The chain combines TRBV7-9 with TRBJ2-7; TRBD1 might be the D (6 bases). This CDR3 has 12 residues. V was clipped by 5 bases and J by 4 bases, with 9 bases between them. In germline, CDR1 is SEHNR, CDR2 FQNEAQ (reference sequence).

The chain uses TRBV5-1 and TRBJ1-2; the D gene is possibly TRBD1 (5 bases). V lost 0 bases to trimming and J lost 4 bases, with 16 bases between them. Germline assignment: CDR1 SGHRS and CDR2 YFSETQ. The CDR3 loop spans 16 amino acids. CDR3 sequence (DNA): TGCGCCAGCAGCTTGGTGGGATTGGAGGGGCCCTATGGCTACACCTTC. Translation gives CASSLVGLEGPYGYTF.

V gene TRBV23-1 combines with J gene TRBJ1-5; maybe TRBD1 (5 bases). TRBV23-1 is classed as an ORF, of uncertain function. The V gene lost 2 bases and the J gene lost 0 bases, with 5 bases spanning the gap. The CDR3 is 14 amino acids. The chain's CDR3 is CASSQRGSNQPQHF. CDR3 nucleotides: TGCGCCAGCAGTCAAAGGGGTAGCAATCAGCCCCAGCATTTT.

The chain joins TRBV6-1 to TRBJ2-1, with D possibly TRBD2 on 6 matching bases. Germline assignment: CDR1 MNHNS and CDR2 SASEGT. Trimming removed 5 bases from V and 1 base from J, with 9 bases in between. CDR3 length: 14 residues. Here the CDR3 reads CASSLADSYNEQFF. In nucleotides, the CDR3 is TGTGCCAGCAGTTTAGCGGATTCCTACAATGAGCAGTTCTTC.

The chain recombines TRBV27 with TRBJ1-1; TRBD1 might be the D (5 bases). The germline V gene has CDR1 MNHEY and CDR2 SMNVEV (reference sequence). V gave up 1 base and J gave up 1 base, with 10 bases separating them. This CDR3 has 15 residues. The CDR3 loop reads CASSLWTGGNTEAFF. The CDR3 nucleotides are TGTGCCAGCAGTTTATGGACGGGGGGGAACACTGAAGCTTTCTTT.

The V call is TRBV14, the J call TRBJ1-6; 9 bases are shared with TRBD1. Per the germline V gene, CDR1 is SGHDN and CDR2 is FVKESK. The CDR3 is 16 amino acids. V shed 3 bases, J shed 5 bases, and the junction held 5 bases outside the gene matches. CDR3 sequence (DNA): TGTGCCAGCAGCCAGGCACAGGGGGCAAATAATTCACCCCTCCACTTT. It specifies CASSQAQGANNSPLHF.

V is TRBV18 and J is TRBJ2-7; D might be TRBD2 (6 bases). The CDR3 length is 13 residues. V was clipped by 2 bases and J by 3 bases, with 8 bases between them. CDR1 is KGHSH, CDR2 LQKENI, per germline. The CDR3 loop is CASSPVGGYEQYF. The CDR3 DNA reads TGTGCCAGCTCACCAGTCGGGGGCTACGAGCAGTACTTC.

The chain recombines TRBV4-2 with TRBJ2-1; a weak D match, TRBD1 (6 bases). Trimming left V 5 bases short and J 5 bases short, with 19 bases between. CDR3 size: 16 residues. CDR1 LGHNA and CDR2 YNFKEQ come from the germline V gene. CDR3 sequence (DNA): TGTGCCAGCAGCTCACGTAAGGGGGACGGCCACAATGAGCAGTTCTTC. Protein sequence: CASSSRKGDGHNEQFF.

On this clone itself: The DNA is omitted, as the CDR3 cannot be located on it reliably, and the CDR3 follows TCRdb's listing. The rearrangement joins TRBV21-1 to TRBJ2-1; the table's D call TRBD2 went unverified against the DNA. TRBV21-1 is a recognized pseudogene. The length of the CDR3 is 19 amino acids, counting both ends. The CDR3 loop is CASSLKVASGSLSYNEQFF.

The rearrangement joins TRBV6-1 to TRBJ1-4; no clear D gene. The V and J ends lost 0 bases and 10 bases respectively, with 15 bases between them. Looked up from germline, CDR1 is MNHNS and CDR2 is SASEGT. The CDR3 is 15 amino acids. The CDR3 DNA reads as TGTGCCAGCAGTGAAGCCAGTACTATAGGCTCAAAACTGTTTTTT. It specifies CASSEASTIGSKLFF.

This chain joins TRBV5-6 and TRBJ1-1; D unresolved. Trimming cost V 0 bases and J 1 base, with 13 bases left between them. Germline V lookup: CDR1 SGHDT, CDR2 YYEEEE. There are 16 residues in the CDR3. The CDR3, as DNA: TGTGCCAGCAGCTTGGTTCTCTCGCAGGCGAACACTGAAGCTTTCTTT. Translation: CASSLVLSQANTEAFF.

The chain couples TRBV9 to TRBJ1-1, with TRBD1 as a possible D gene (6 bases). This CDR3 spans 15 amino acids. Germline assignment: CDR1 SGDLS and CDR2 YYNGEE. The V end was cut by 3 bases, the J end by 4 bases, with 16 bases between. CDR3: CASSEMGAPGTEAFF. CDR3 DNA: TGTGCCAGCAGCGAAATGGGGGCCCCGGGCACTGAAGCTTTCTTT.